This is a list of T cell receptor beta chains from one sample in a study of regulatory T cells in long-lasting Graves disease. TCRdb ran MiXCR on the multiplex PCR reads and lists one entry per CDR3 protein. The table includes roughly 560,000 distinct CDR3 sequences, about 16% detected once. These data also formed part of another study, on T cells in Graves' hyperthyroidism and ophthalmopathy.

Sequenced material: peripheral blood mononuclear cells (PBMCs), taken at new diagnosis, from a patient treated with antithyroid drugs. Source of these receptors: a woman in her forties or fifties with Graves disease. Each CDR3 is given with its conserved first and last residue. Each record gives: clone size, J gene, V gene, D gene, CDR3 DNA, CDR3 protein. D genes are given only for firm matches. Where a row states a size, it is once, few, many or the class of an expanded clone; other rows omit it.

size: .
J: TRBJ2-4
V: TRBV29-1
D: TRBD1
DNA: TGCAGCGTTTACAGGGGGACCAAAAACATTCAGTACTTC
CDR3: CSVYRGTKNIQYF

size: many
J: TRBJ1-1
V: TRBV11-1
D: TRBD1
DNA: TGTGCCAGCAGTCCCAGACTTGGACAGGGTCTTGAAGCTTTCTTT
CDR3: CASSPRLGQGLEAFF

size: few
J: TRBJ1-6
V: TRBV2
D: .
DNA: TGTGCCAGCAGTGATCATTCACCCCTCCACTTT
CDR3: CASSDHSPLHF

size: many
J: TRBJ2-3
V: TRBV7-8
D: TRBD2
DNA: TGTGCCAGCAGCTTTACTAGCGGTGTAGATACGCAGTATTTT
CDR3: CASSFTSGVDTQYF

size: .
J: TRBJ1-4
V: TRBV7-8
D: TRBD1
DNA: TGTGCCAGCACCCCAGGGGGGTTTTTGGAAAAACTGTTTTTT
CDR3: CASTPGGFLEKLFF

size: .
J: TRBJ1-2
V: TRBV7-9
D: .
DNA: TGTGCCAGCAGCTTTGAACAGGCTCACTATGGCTACACCTTC
CDR3: CASSFEQAHYGYTF

size: .
J: TRBJ2-3
V: TRBV4-1
D: .
DNA: TGCGCCAGCAGCCCGGGCCCCATCAAGTCTAGCACAGATACGCAGTATTTT
CDR3: CASSPGPIKSSTDTQYF

size: many
J: TRBJ1-1
V: TRBV3-1
D: .
DNA: TGTGCCAGCAGCCAAGAAGGGACATCGAACACTGAAGCTTTCTTT
CDR3: CASSQEGTSNTEAFF

size: many
J: TRBJ1-1
V: TRBV18
D: .
DNA: TGTGCCAGCTCACCTCTGGGTGAAGCTTTCTTT
CDR3: CASSPLGEAFF

size: few
J: TRBJ1-1
V: TRBV29-1
D: .
DNA: TGCAGCGTTGAAGAGGGGCCTGGGACTGAAGCTTTCTTT
CDR3: CSVEEGPGTEAFF

size: few
J: TRBJ1-6
V: TRBV10-3
D: .
DNA: TGTGCCATCAGGAGGGAGGTCAATTCACCCCTCCACTTT
CDR3: CAIRREVNSPLHF

size: .
J: TRBJ2-7
V: TRBV11-2
D: .
DNA: TGTGCCAGCAGCCCAGACGGGATCGAGCAGTACTTC
CDR3: CASSPDGIEQYF

size: .
J: TRBJ1-1
V: TRBV11-2
D: .
DNA: TGTGCCAGTCATGATGTCCGGAACACTGAAGCTTTCTTT
CDR3: CASHDVRNTEAFF

size: .
J: TRBJ2-1
V: TRBV28
D: TRBD2
DNA: TGTGCCGGTGGGACTAGCGGGCACAATGAGCAGTTCTTC
CDR3: CAGGTSGHNEQFF

size: many
J: TRBJ2-5
V: TRBV12-3/TRBV12-4
D: TRBD1
DNA: TGTGCCAGCAGTTTGGTAGGGACAGGGATAGTAGAAGAGACCCAGTACTTC
CDR3: CASSLVGTGIVEETQYF

size: .
J: TRBJ2-1
V: TRBV12-3/TRBV12-4
D: TRBD1
DNA: TGTGCCAGCGGCAGACAGGGGGCGCGGGATGAGCAGTTCTTC
CDR3: CASGRQGARDEQFF

size: few
J: TRBJ1-1
V: TRBV5-1
D: TRBD1
DNA: TGCGCCAGCAGCTCGGGACAGGGGCCGAACACTGAAGCTTTCTTT
CDR3: CASSSGQGPNTEAFF

size: .
J: TRBJ2-5
V: TRBV11-2
D: TRBD1
DNA: TGTGCCTGCAGAGGGACAGGGAGGGACTCGGCCCAGTACTTC
CDR3: CACRGTGRDSAQYF

size: .
J: TRBJ2-3
V: TRBV9
D: .
DNA: TGTGCCAGCAGCGTAATTGACTTATCTGATACGCAGTATTTT
CDR3: CASSVIDLSDTQYF

size: .
J: TRBJ2-5
V: TRBV4-3
D: .
DNA: TGCGCCAGCAGCCGAGTAGGCACAGGGAGCGAGACCCAGTACTTC
CDR3: CASSRVGTGSETQYF

size: many
J: TRBJ1-5
V: TRBV12-3/TRBV12-4
D: .
DNA: TGTGCCAGCAGTCCCCTTACTTATAGCAATCAGCCCCAGCATTTT
CDR3: CASSPLTYSNQPQHF

size: .
J: TRBJ2-5
V: TRBV14
D: .
DNA: TGTGCCAGCAGCTTATCAGGGGCCGAGACCCAGTACTTC
CDR3: CASSLSGAETQYF

size: .
J: TRBJ1-5
V: TRBV19
D: .
DNA: TGTGCCAGTAGTGTAATGTGGGGAAGCAATCAGCCCCAGCATTTT
CDR3: CASSVMWGSNQPQHF

size: many
J: TRBJ2-7
V: TRBV5-5
D: TRBD2
DNA: TGTGCCAGCAGCGCCGACCCCAACAGGGCTTCGGGGGGGGAGCAGTACTTC
CDR3: CASSADPNRASGGEQYF

size: few
J: TRBJ2-2
V: TRBV6-1
D: .
DNA: TGTGCCAGCACCGGGACTCCTCTCCTGGGGGAGCTGTTTTTT
CDR3: CASTGTPLLGELFF

size: many
J: TRBJ1-5
V: TRBV6-1
D: TRBD1
DNA: TGTGCCAGCAGTCCCTACAGGGGTTATAGCAATCAGCCCCAGCATTTT
CDR3: CASSPYRGYSNQPQHF

size: .
J: TRBJ2-1
V: TRBV3-1
D: TRBD2
DNA: TGTGCCAGCAGTTCTATCGCGGGGGTTAGCTACAATGAGCAGTTCTTC
CDR3: CASSSIAGVSYNEQFF

size: .
J: TRBJ1-1
V: TRBV6-1
D: .
DNA: TGTGCCAGCAGAACAACCCAGGGGAACACTGAAGCTTTCTTT
CDR3: CASRTTQGNTEAFF

size: few
J: TRBJ2-7
V: TRBV6-1
D: TRBD1
DNA: TGTGCCAGCAGGATCGGACAGGCCTACGAGCAGTACTTC
CDR3: CASRIGQAYEQYF

size: .
J: TRBJ2-3
V: TRBV2
D: .
DNA: TGTGCCAGCAGTGAGGGTAAGGGTGGATATTTT
CDR3: CASSEGKGGYF